This T cell receptor (beta chain) was sequenced during a study of T cell responses to AZD1222 COVID-19 vaccine. Concerning this clone itself: Its specificity is not known.

The protocol was immunoSEQ multiplex PCR, while the TCRdb copy is restricted to in-frame clones and leaves out a portion. The table has about 140,000 clones, around 89% seen once. Study-wide points: Compared with day 0, the breadth and depth of the Spike-specific TCR repertoire rose significantly after two doses of AZD1222. Donors were chiefly white British, with a greater number of females, and clonal diversity was perhaps underestimated. Researchers report vaccine-associated CD4 TCRs spanning spike, with dominance at 160-218 and 743-854.

This CDR3 region has 16 residues. Germline V gene sequence: CDR1 LNHNV, CDR2 YYDKDF (reference sequence). Losses at the gene ends were 1 base for V and 4 bases for J; bases not matched to a gene: 7. The material was peripheral blood, obtained on day 0 of AZD1222 vaccination. The chain is built from TRBV15 and TRBJ2-1; TRBD1 agrees at 7 bases. The sequence was obtained from an adult in good health. CDR3 residues: CATSRVGGYGYNEQFF. The DNA for the CDR3 is TGTGCCACCAGCAGAGTAGGGGGCTATGGGTACAATGAGCAGTTCTTC.